This TCR beta chain was found in a study of control samples from healthy donors and cancer patients. V shed 0 bases and J shed 4 bases, with 7 bases lying between them. Germline CDR1 reads SGHVS; CDR2 reads FNYEAQ. The CDR3 has 14 residues. Produced via immunoSEQ multiplex PCR; TCRdb's table is partial and in-frame only. This table holds around 80,000 clones, roughly 90% found once. Sequencing used blood. The J gene is TRBJ1-5, the V gene TRBV7-6; D possibly corresponds to TRBD1 (5 bases). The receptor comes from a woman aged 45-65 years in good health. The DNA of the CDR3 is TGTGCCAGCAGCTTAGCGGACACAAATCAGCCCCAGCATTTT. Translation: CASSLADTNQPQHF.